The 16 T cell receptor beta chains below all came from one sample that was sequenced in a study of cytomegalovirus exposure and HLA in healthy donors. With 60 Vbeta and 13 Jbeta primers, the PCR was carried out. Libraries were prepared by immunoSEQ multiplex PCR; TCRdb keeps only in-frame clonotypes and omits some of them. Of some 96,000 clones listed, around 76% are singletons. Sequencing input: PBMCs. The receptors originated from a man between 35 and 55 years old in good health and CMV-seropositive.

V usage is TRBV6-1 and J usage is TRBJ2-2; TRBD1 matches at 7 bases. CDR3 length: 16 amino acids. The junction had 9 bases not matched to a gene; V was cut back by 3 bases and J by 5 bases. Germline V gene sequence: CDR1 MNHNS, CDR2 SASEGT. In nucleotides, the CDR3 is TGTGCCAGCAGTGACCGGAACAGGGGATTTACCGGGGAGCTGTTTTTT. Translating it yields CASSDRNRGFTGELFF.

This clone has a handful of counts. This chain uses TRBV5-1 with TRBJ2-2, with TRBD2 identical over 7 bases. Per germline, CDR1 SGHRS and CDR2 YFSETQ. CDR3 length: 16 residues. V trimming: 1 base; J trimming: 4 bases; junction bases outside the gene matches: 7. Here the CDR3 DNA reads TGCGCCAGCAGCTTGCGAACGGGAGGAGGCACCGGGGAGCTGTTTTTT. Amino acids: CASSLRTGGGTGELFF.

This chain uses TRBV7-3 with TRBJ2-2; 8 nucleotides match TRBD1. Germline V gene lookup returns CDR1 SGHTA and CDR2 FQGTGA. The V segment lost 4 bases and the J segment 1 base; nucleotides outside the gene matches: 8. This CDR3 is 17 amino acids long. The chain's CDR3 is CASSSLPGTGNTGELFF. In DNA form, the CDR3 reads TGTGCCAGCAGCTCGCTTCCCGGGACAGGGAACACCGGGGAGCTGTTTTTT.

The rearrangement links TRBV4-1 to TRBJ2-5, with 11 nucleotides matching TRBD1. Germline CDR1 and CDR2: MGHRA and YSYEKL. Trimming at V came to 5 bases and at J to 5 bases, leaving 7 bases not matched to a gene. The CDR3 extends over 15 amino acids. This CDR3 is CASSIGQGAAETQYF. CDR3 nucleotide sequence: TGCGCCAGCAGCATCGGACAGGGGGCCGCCGAGACCCAGTACTTC.

The chain couples TRBV23-1 to TRBJ1-2; D gene unclear. TRBV23-1 is known as an ORF, though its function is uncertain. V lost 2 bases and J lost 4, with 8 bases in between. The CDR3 consists of 13 residues. In DNA form, the CDR3 reads TGCGCCAGCAGTCAAGATTGTAGCTATGGCTACACCTTC. This translates into CASSQDCSYGYTF.

This sequence joins TRBV6-1 and TRBJ2-5, with TRBD2 identical over 8 bases. This CDR3 comprises 15 residues. V lost 8 bases, J lost 4 bases, and 12 bases stayed unmatched. Per germline, CDR1 MNHNS and CDR2 SASEGT. The CDR3 loop reads CASGRVGTRTETQYF. Here the CDR3 DNA reads TGTGCCAGCGGCAGAGTAGGGACTAGAACAGAGACCCAGTACTTC.

The rearrangement joins TRBV11-3 to TRBJ2-7, with TRBD2 as a possible D gene (5 bases). Between the trimmed V and J ends, which lost 4 bases and 5 bases, there was a span of 12 bases. From germline, CDR1 is SGHNT and CDR2 YENEEA. This CDR3 contains 13 residues. The DNA for the CDR3 is TGTGCCAGCAGCTCCGGCCGGGGTCACGAGCAGTACTTC. This codes for CASSSGRGHEQYF.

This chain uses TRBV13 with TRBJ1-2; 8 bases are a match to TRBD1. V was pared by 5 bases and J by 4 bases, with 12 bases of the junction left unmatched. CDR1 and CDR2 (germline): PRHDT, FYEKMQ (reference sequence). CDR3 length: 16 amino acids. The CDR3 is CASSPVSGTGTYGYTF. DNA of the CDR3: TGTGCCAGCAGCCCGGTTTCCGGGACAGGAACCTATGGCTACACCTTC.

V usage is TRBV2 and J usage is TRBJ2-5; 11 bases agree with TRBD2. The CDR3 extends over 14 amino acids. With V trimmed by 6 bases and J by 2 bases, 2 bases remained unmatched. Germline lookup yields CDR1 SNHLY and CDR2 FYNNEI. The CDR3 spells CASRRLAGQETQYF. The CDR3 DNA reads as TGTGCCAGCAGGCGACTAGCGGGACAAGAGACCCAGTACTTC.

This chain uses TRBV28 with TRBJ1-3; 7 bases are a match to TRBD1. The germline gives CDR1 MDHEN, CDR2 SYDVKM. This CDR3 has 19 residues. The V gene end was trimmed by 2 bases and the J gene end by 0 bases; junction bases not matched to a gene: 13. The CDR3 nucleotides are TGTGCCAGCAGTTTAGGGGTAGGCACAGGGGCCTCCTCTGGAAACACCATATATTTT. It translates to CASSLGVGTGASSGNTIYF.

The V gene is TRBV5-1, the J gene TRBJ2-1; 8 bases agree with TRBD1. The CDR3 loop spans 14 amino acids. Germline values: CDR1 SGHRS, CDR2 YFSETQ. V gave up 5 bases and J gave up 5 bases; unmatched junction bases: 6. The DNA of the CDR3 is TGCGCCAGCAGGGCCGGGACAGGTAACAATGAGCAGTTCTTC. Protein product: CASRAGTGNNEQFF.

The chain couples TRBV5-4 to TRBJ1-1; 8 nucleotides line up with TRBD1. Germline values: CDR1 SGHNT, CDR2 YYREEE (reference sequence). Trimming took 7 bases from V and 5 from J; bases not matched to a gene: 10. This CDR3 region has 14 residues. The CDR3 DNA is TGTGCCAGCGGTACCACAGGGGGGAGAACTGAAGCTTTCTTT. Its protein product is CASGTTGGRTEAFF.

The chain couples TRBV4-3 to TRBJ2-1; 8 nucleotides align to TRBD1. Germline V CDR1 and CDR2: LGHNA, YSLEER. The CDR3 spans 16 residues. Trimming at V came to 3 bases and at J to 2 bases, leaving 6 bases not matched to a gene. This chain's CDR3 is CASSHLDRGPYNEQFF. DNA for the CDR3: TGCGCCAGCAGCCACCTTGACAGGGGACCCTACAATGAGCAGTTCTTC.

This clone has just a few counts. V is TRBV5-1 and J is TRBJ2-5; TRBD1 is a possible D gene (6 bases). Germline-derived CDR1 and CDR2 are SGHRS and YFSETQ. Trimming pared 4 bases from V and 5 bases from J, leaving 12 bases between. The length of the CDR3 is 13 residues. The CDR3 DNA follows: TGCGCCAGCAGCCCGGGACATGTGGAGACCCAGTACTTC. Its protein is CASSPGHVETQYF. Together with reference TRBV5-1 and TRBJ2-5, the CDR3 gives the full variable domain: KAGVTQTPRYLIKTRGQQVTLSCSPISGHRSVSWYQQTPGQGLQFLFEYFSETQRNKGNFPGRFSGRQFSNSRSEMNVSTLELGDSALYLCASSPGHVETQYFGPGTRLLVL.

The CDR3 protein is CASSSPRQGYQPQHF. CDR3 nucleotide sequence: TGTGCCAGCAGTTCACCCCGACAGGGCTATCAGCCCCAGCATTTT. This chain uses TRBV28 with TRBJ1-5; TRBD1 agrees at 7 bases. Germline V CDR1 and CDR2: MDHEN, SYDVKM. The CDR3 extends over 15 amino acids. The trim removed 4 bases at V and 5 bases at J, leaving 8 bases unmatched.

This clone was counted once. The chain employs TRBV28 and TRBJ1-2; TRBD1 matches 10 bases. The V and J ends lost 6 bases and 4 bases, in that order; junction bases with no gene match: 14. CDR3 size: 17 residues. Germline V CDR1 and CDR2: MDHEN, SYDVKM. The CDR3 DNA follows: TGTGCCAGCAGCCAGACAGGGGGCGCATACGGAGGCTATGGCTACACCTTC. It codes for CASSQTGGAYGGYGYTF.